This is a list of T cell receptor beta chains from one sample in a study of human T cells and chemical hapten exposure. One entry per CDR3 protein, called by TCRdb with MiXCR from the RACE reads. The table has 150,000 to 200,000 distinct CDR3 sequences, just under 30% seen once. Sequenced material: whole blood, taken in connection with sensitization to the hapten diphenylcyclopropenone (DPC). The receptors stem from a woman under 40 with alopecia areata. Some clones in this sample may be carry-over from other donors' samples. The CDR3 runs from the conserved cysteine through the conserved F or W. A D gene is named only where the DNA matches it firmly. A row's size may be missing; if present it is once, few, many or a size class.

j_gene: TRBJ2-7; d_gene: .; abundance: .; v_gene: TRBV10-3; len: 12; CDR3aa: CAIKAGANEQYF; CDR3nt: TGTGCCATCAAGGCAGGGGCCAACGAGCAGTACTTC
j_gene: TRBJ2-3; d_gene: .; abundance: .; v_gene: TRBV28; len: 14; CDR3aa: CASSLSGAVDTQYF; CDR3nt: TGTGCCAGCAGTTTATCAGGGGCTGTAGATACGCAGTATTTT
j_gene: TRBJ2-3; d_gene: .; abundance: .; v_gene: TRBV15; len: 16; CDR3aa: CATSRDISTAADTQYF; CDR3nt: TGTGCCACCAGCAGAGATATTTCGACCGCAGCAGATACGCAGTATTTT
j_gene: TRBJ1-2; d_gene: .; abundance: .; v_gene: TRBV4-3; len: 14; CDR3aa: CASSPSRANYGYTF; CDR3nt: TGCGCCAGCAGCCCTTCACGGGCTAACTATGGCTACACCTTC
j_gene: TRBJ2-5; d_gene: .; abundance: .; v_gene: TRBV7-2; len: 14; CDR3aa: CASIRAGYKETQYF; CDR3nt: TGTGCCAGCATTAGGGCGGGGTACAAAGAGACCCAGTACTTC
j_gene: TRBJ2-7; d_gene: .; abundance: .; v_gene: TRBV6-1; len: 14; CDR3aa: CASSSGDLAYEQYF; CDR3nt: TGTGCCAGCAGCTCCGGGGACTTGGCCTACGAGCAGTACTTC
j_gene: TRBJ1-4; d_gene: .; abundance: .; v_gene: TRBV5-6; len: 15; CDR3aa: CASSIDGGTNEKLFF; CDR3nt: TGTGCCAGCAGCATCGACGGGGGCACTAATGAAAAACTGTTTTTT
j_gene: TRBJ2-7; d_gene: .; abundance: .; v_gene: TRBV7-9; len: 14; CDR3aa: CASSTDRGPYEQYF; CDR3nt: TGTGCCAGCAGCACGGACAGAGGACCCTACGAGCAGTACTTC
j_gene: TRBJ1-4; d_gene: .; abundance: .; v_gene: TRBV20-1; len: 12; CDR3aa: CSARGQGGKLFF; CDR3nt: TGCAGTGCTAGGGGGCAGGGAGGAAAACTGTTTTTT
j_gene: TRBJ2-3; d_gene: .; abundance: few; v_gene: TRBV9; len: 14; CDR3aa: CASSVDGNTDTQYF; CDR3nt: TGTGCCAGCAGCGTGGACGGAAACACAGATACGCAGTATTTT
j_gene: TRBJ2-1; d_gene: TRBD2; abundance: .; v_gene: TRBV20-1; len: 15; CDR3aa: CSASPGLAGFNEQFF; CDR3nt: TGCAGTGCTAGCCCGGGACTAGCGGGGTTCAATGAGCAGTTCTTC
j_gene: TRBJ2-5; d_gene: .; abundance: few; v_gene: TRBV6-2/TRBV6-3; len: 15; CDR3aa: CASSPTRPREETQYF; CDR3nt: TGTGCCAGCAGCCCGACCAGACCGAGAGAAGAGACCCAGTACTTC
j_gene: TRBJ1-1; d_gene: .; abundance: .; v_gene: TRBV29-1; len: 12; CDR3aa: CSAYGGVPEAFF; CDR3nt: TGCAGTGCATATGGAGGGGTCCCTGAAGCTTTCTTT
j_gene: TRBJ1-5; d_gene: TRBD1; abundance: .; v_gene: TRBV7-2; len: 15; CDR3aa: CASSNWGTGNQPQHF; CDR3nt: TGTGCCAGCAGTAACTGGGGGACAGGGAACCAGCCCCAGCATTTT
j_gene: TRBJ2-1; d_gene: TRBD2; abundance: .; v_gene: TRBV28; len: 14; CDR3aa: CASVRLAGVYEQFF; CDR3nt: TGTGCCAGCGTCCGACTAGCGGGAGTATATGAGCAGTTCTTC
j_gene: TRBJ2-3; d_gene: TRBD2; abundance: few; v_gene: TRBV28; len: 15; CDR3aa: CASSTLAGYTDTQYF; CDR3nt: TGTGCCAGCAGTACACTAGCGGGATATACAGATACGCAGTATTTT
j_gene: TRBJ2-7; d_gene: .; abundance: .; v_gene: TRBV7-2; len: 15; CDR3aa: CASSPSGGRIYEQYF; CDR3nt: TGTGCCAGCAGCCCGAGTGGGGGGCGAATCTACGAGCAGTACTTC
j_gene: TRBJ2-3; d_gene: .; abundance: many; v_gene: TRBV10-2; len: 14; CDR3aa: CASKVRQDTDTQYF; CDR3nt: TGCGCCAGCAAGGTCCGGCAGGACACAGATACGCAGTATTTT
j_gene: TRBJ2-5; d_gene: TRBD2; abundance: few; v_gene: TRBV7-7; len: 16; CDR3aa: CASSPGTSGRFETQYF; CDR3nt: TGTGCTAGCAGCCCCGGGACTAGCGGGAGATTTGAGACCCAGTACTTC
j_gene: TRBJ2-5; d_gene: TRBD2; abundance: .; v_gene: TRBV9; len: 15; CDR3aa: CASSGTGTSLEAQYF; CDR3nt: TGTGCCAGCAGCGGTACCGGGACTAGCCTCGAGGCCCAGTACTTC
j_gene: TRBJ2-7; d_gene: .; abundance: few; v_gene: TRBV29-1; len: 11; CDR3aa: CSVDQGYEQYF; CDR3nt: TGCAGCGTTGATCAGGGGTACGAGCAGTACTTC
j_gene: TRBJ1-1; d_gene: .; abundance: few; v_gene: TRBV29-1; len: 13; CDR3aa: CSVENKTSLEAFF; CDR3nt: TGCAGCGTTGAAAACAAAACCTCACTTGAAGCTTTCTTT
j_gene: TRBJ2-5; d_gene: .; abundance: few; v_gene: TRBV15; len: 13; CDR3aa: CATSRDGQETQYF; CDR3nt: TGTGCCACCAGCAGAGACGGACAAGAGACCCAGTACTTC
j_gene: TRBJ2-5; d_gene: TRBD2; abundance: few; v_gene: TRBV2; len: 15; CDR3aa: CASIQNGLAGETQYF; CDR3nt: TGTGCCAGCATTCAGAATGGACTAGCGGGAGAGACCCAGTACTTC
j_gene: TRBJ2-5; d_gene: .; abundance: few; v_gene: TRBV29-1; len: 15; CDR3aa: CSVEGRDGQFETQYF; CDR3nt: TGCAGCGTTGAAGGGAGGGACGGCCAATTTGAGACCCAGTACTTC
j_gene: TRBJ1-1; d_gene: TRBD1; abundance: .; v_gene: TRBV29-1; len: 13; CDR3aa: CSVVEGALGEAFF; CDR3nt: TGCAGCGTTGTCGAGGGGGCGCTTGGTGAAGCTTTCTTT
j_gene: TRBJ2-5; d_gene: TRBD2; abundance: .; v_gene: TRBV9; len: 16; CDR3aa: CASSVGSSGRGETQYF; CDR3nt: TGTGCCAGCAGCGTAGGGTCTAGCGGTCGGGGCGAGACCCAGTACTTC
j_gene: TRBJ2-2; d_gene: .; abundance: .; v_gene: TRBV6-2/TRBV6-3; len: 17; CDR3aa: CASGGTRSPGYTGELFF; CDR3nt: TGTGCCAGTGGAGGGACCCGGTCCCCGGGGTACACCGGGGAGCTGTTTTTT
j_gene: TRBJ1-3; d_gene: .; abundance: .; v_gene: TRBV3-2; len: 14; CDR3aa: CASRDGSSGNTIYF; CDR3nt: TGTGCCAGCAGGGACGGCAGCTCTGGAAACACCATATATTTT
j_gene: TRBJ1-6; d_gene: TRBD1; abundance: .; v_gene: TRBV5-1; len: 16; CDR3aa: CASSLRTGGNNSPLHF; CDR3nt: TGCGCCAGCAGCTTGCGGACAGGGGGCAATAATTCACCCCTCCACTTT